This TCR beta chain came from a study of post-analysis software for immune sequencing data. Turning to the study itself: The study covered relapsing-remitting, secondary progressive and progressive-relapsing courses of multiple sclerosis.

Study-wide points: F measure showed strong co-clustering of same-batch samples. Those with multiple sclerosis, the patient group, showed significantly lower normalized Chao1 diversity than controls. Compared with controls, patients had more of about 5 TRBV segments, including TRBV5-6, TRBV5-1 and TRBV20-1.

Researchers reported that TCR beta cDNA libraries carried unique molecular identifiers. About 500,000 cDNA molecules were obtained per 1 to 10 million input T cells. In TCRdb, the PCR reads were re-called with MiXCR into one record per CDR3 protein. The sample has about 680,000 distinct CDR3 sequences; approximately 60% are singletons. The CDR3 consists of 13 residues. Germline-derived CDR1 and CDR2 are SGHDN and FVKESK. V shed 7 bases and J shed 5 bases, with 13 bases lying between them. Remarks on this clonotype: What it binds is unknown.

This rearrangement joins TRBV14 to TRBJ2-3; perhaps TRBD2 as D (5 bases). Sequencing was carried out using blood. The sequence came from a girl aged 2 to 9 with multiple sclerosis. The CDR3, as DNA: TGTGCCAGCAACCCCGCGGGCGGAGATACGCAGTATTTT. Its protein product is CASNPAGGDTQYF.